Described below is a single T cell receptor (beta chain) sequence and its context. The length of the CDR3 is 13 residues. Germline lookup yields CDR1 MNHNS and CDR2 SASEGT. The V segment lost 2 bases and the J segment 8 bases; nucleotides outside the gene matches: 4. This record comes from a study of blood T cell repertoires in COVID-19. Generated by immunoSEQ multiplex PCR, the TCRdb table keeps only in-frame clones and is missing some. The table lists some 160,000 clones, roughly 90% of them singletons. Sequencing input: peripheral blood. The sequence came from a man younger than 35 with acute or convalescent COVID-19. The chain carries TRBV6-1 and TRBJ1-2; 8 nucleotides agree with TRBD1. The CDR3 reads CASSEQGAQGYTF. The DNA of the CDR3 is TGTGCCAGCAGTGAACAGGGGGCGCAAGGCTACACCTTC.